This T cell receptor beta chain was obtained from a study of shared clonotypes between healthy human individuals. Study outcomes and limitations: Genetic and exposure-history diversity was limited by the few donors.

Only in-frame clones appear in the TCRdb table, and some are missing; sequencing was by immunoSEQ multiplex PCR. The sample includes some 1,600,000 clones, 95% to 99% of them seen just once. V lost 6 bases and J 3 bases, leaving 12 bases between the germline ends. The CDR3 sequence is 13 residues long. The germline V gene has CDR1 KGHSH and CDR2 LQKENI. As concerns this clone: As yet, its antigen is unknown.

The rearrangement links TRBV18 to TRBJ2-7, with a tentative D call TRBD1 (5 bases). The TCR comes from a man aged 30-40 years in good health. Specimen: naive CD4+ T cells sorted from blood. Noted subset: CD45RA+ positively selected. In nucleotides, the CDR3 is TGTGCCAGCTCCCTGGACATTAACTACGAGCAGTACTTC. This translates into CASSLDINYEQYF.